One and the same sample provided the 6 T cell receptor beta chains below, sequenced in a study of blood T cells in healthy people across ages (dated by TCRdb to about 2015). The library was obtained by 5' RACE. TCRdb names Illumina HiSeq 2500 as the instrument used. The second PCR ran for about 7 to 11 cycles and used a J-beta primer mix along with a sample-barcoded 5' primer. The raw public data were reprocessed by TCRdb itself: fastp quality trimming at Q25, MiXCR clonotype calling, in-frame beta chains only. Every distinct CDR3 protein forms one entry, paired with its most common genes and DNA. The table for this sample lists 500,000 to 650,000 distinct CDR3 sequences; about 29% of them were counted only once. Of the sample, about 3.9% is held by the ten largest clones. Another study also made use of these data, one on T cells of mothers and their children.

Material for sequencing was blood. The receptors come from a boy aged 2 to 9 in good health.

In this sample, this clonotype turned up a few times. The chain couples TRBV29-1 to TRBJ2-5; TRBD1 might be the D (5 bases). The J call is uncertain, as TRBJ2-7 better fits the DNA end. The CDR3 contains 14 residues. Germline V gene lookup returns CDR1 SQVTM and CDR2 ANQGSEA. CDR3 amino acids: CSVEDPKDSYEQYF. The CDR3 nucleotides read TGCAGCGTTGAAGATCCAAAAGACAGCTACGAGCAGTACTTC.

The chain couples TRBV20-1 to TRBJ2-7; tentative D call: TRBD2 (6 bases). CDR1 is DFQATT, CDR2 SNEGSKA, per germline (reference sequence). This CDR3 comprises 13 residues. With 3 bases removed from V and 2 bases from J, the gap between germline ends came to 11 bases. The CDR3 nucleotides are TGCAGTGCTAGTATTAGCGGAGCCTACGAGCAGTACTTC. This encodes CSASISGAYEQYF.

This sequence joins TRBV7-2 and TRBJ1-4; possibly TRBD1 for D (6 bases). The CDR3 has 15 residues. V lost 2 bases to trimming and J lost 5 bases, with 12 bases between them. Germline loops: CDR1 SGHTA, CDR2 FQGNSA. In nucleotides, the CDR3 is TGTGCCAGCAGCTTAAGGGGGGGTACAAATGAAAAACTGTTTTTT. It yields the protein CASSLRGGTNEKLFF.

The genes are TRBV3-1 and TRBJ2-1; TRBD1 aligns across 7 bases. The J call may be in error: the DNA end matches TRBJ2-7 better. CDR1 is LGHDT, CDR2 YNNKEL, per germline (reference sequence). The CDR3 covers 13 residues. The CDR3 DNA sequence: TGTGCCAGCAGCCAAAACAGGGGATACGAGCAGTACTTC. Translation gives CASSQNRGYEQYF.

Concerning this clonotype: Germline is not matched at one junction end, which may reflect a read error. The rearrangement links TRBV10-3 to TRBJ2-3, with TRBD2 matching over 13 bases. The CDR3 is 17 residues long. The V gene's germline CDR1 is ENHRY and CDR2 SYGVKD. This CDR3 reads CAISDHGLAGVTDTQCF. CDR3 in DNA: TGTGCCATCAGTGACCACGGACTAGCGGGGGTCACAGATACGCAGTGTTTT.

This clonotype showed up just a few times. V is TRBV10-3 and J is TRBJ2-7; D is perhaps TRBD1 (6 bases). This CDR3 comprises 13 residues. The germline gives CDR1 ENHRY, CDR2 SYGVKD. V lost 6 bases and J lost 0, with 9 bases in between. The CDR3 nucleotides are TGTGCCATCAGCAAGGACAGCTCCTACGAGCAGTACTTC. It specifies CAISKDSSYEQYF.